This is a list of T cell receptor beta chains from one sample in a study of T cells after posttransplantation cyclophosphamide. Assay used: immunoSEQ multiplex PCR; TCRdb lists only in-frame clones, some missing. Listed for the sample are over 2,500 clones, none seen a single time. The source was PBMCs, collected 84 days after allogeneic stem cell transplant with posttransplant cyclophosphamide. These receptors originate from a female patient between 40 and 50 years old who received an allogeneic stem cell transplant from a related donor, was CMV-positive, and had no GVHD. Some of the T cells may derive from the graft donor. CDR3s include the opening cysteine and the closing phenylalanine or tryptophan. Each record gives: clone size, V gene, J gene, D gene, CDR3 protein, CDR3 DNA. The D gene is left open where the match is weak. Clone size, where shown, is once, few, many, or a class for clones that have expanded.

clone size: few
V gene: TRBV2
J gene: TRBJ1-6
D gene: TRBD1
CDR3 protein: CASSFLTGGISNSPLHF
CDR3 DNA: TGTGCCAGCAGTTTTCTGACAGGGGGGATCTCTAATTCACCCCTCCACTTT

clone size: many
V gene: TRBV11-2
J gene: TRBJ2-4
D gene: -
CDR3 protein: CASSLTDRRGNIQYF
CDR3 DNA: TGTGCCAGCAGCTTGACCGACAGGAGGGGAAACATTCAGTACTTC

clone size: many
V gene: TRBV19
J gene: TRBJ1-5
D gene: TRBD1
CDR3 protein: CASTISGQGFLQPQHF
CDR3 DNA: TGTGCCAGTACTATATCGGGACAGGGTTTCCTTCAGCCCCAGCATTTT

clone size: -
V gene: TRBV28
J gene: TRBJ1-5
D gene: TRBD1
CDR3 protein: CASSAMGQADQPQHF
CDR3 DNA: TGTGCCAGCAGTGCCATGGGACAGGCTGACCAGCCCCAGCATTTT

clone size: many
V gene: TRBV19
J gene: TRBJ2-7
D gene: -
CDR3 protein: CASSIDTGNYEQYF
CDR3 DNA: TGTGCCAGTAGTATAGATACAGGGAACTACGAGCAGTACTTC

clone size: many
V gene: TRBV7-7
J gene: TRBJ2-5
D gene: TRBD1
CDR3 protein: CASSVTGGFRQETQYF
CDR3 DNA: TGTGCCAGCAGCGTAACAGGGGGCTTCAGACAAGAGACCCAGTACTTC

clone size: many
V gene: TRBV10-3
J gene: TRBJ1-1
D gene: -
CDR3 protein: CAISQRGPLNTEAFF
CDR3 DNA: TGTGCCATCTCCCAGCGGGGCCCCCTGAACACTGAAGCTTTCTTT

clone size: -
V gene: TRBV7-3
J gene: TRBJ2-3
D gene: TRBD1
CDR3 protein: CASSPDRVPDTQYF
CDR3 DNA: TGTGCCAGCAGCCCTGACAGGGTACCAGATACGCAGTATTTT

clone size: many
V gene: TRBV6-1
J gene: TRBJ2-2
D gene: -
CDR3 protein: CASGRGNTGELFF
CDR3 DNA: TGTGCCAGCGGCAGGGGGAACACCGGGGAGCTGTTTTTT

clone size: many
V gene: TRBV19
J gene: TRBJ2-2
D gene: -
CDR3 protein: CASSPWGNRATGELFF
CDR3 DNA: TGTGCCAGTAGTCCCTGGGGCAACAGGGCCACCGGGGAGCTGTTTTTT

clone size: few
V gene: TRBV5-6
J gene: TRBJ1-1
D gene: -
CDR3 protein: CASSGGAGTEAFF
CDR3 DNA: TGTGCCAGCAGTGGGGGGGCCGGAACTGAAGCTTTCTTT

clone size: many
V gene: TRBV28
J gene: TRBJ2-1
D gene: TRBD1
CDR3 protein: CASARGGLNEQFF
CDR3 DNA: TGTGCCAGTGCTCGAGGGGGCCTAAATGAGCAGTTCTTC

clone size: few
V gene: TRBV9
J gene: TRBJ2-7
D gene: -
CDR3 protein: CAIFFKQKTAYEQYF
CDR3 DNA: TGTGCCATTTTTTTCAAACAGAAGACGGCATACGAGCAGTACTTC

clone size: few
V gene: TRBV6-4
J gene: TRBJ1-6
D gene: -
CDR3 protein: CASSVGTNSPLHF
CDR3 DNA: TGTGCCAGCAGTGTCGGGACAAATTCACCCCTCCACTTT

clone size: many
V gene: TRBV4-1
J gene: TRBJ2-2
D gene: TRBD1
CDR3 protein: CASSQDGQGAWTGELFF
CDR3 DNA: TGCGCCAGCAGCCAAGACGGTCAGGGGGCGTGGACCGGGGAGCTGTTTTTT

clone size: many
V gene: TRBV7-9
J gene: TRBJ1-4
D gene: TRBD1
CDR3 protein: CASSQRQGADPFEKLFF
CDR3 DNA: TGTGCCAGCAGCCAGCGACAGGGGGCGGACCCCTTCGAAAAACTGTTTTTT

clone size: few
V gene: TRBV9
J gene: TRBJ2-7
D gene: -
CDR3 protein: CAIIFKQETAYEQYF
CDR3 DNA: TGTGCCATTATTTTCAAGCAGGAGACGGCCTACGAGCAGTACTTC

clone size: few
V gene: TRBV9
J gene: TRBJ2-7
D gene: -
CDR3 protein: CAIFFKQGTAYEQYF
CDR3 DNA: TGTGCCATTTTTTTCAAGCAGGGGACGGCATACGAGCAGTACTTC

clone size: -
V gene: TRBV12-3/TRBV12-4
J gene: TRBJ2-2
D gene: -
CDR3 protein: CASSFQGAGELFF
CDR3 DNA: TGTGCCAGCAGTTTCCAGGGAGCCGGGGAGCTGTTTTTT

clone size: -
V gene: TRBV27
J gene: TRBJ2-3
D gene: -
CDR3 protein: CASSLREGGTDTQYF
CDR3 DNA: TGTGCCAGCAGTTTAAGGGAGGGGGGCACAGATACGCAGTATTTT

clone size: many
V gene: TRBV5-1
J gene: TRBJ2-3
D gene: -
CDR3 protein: CASSLGLNTDTQYF
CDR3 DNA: TGCGCCAGCAGCTTAGGCCTCAACACAGATACGCAGTATTTT

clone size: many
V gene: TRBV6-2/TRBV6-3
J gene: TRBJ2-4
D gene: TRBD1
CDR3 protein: CASSYLGQALAKNIQYF
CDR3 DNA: TGTGCCAGCAGTTACCTGGGACAGGCCCTAGCCAAAAACATTCAGTACTTC

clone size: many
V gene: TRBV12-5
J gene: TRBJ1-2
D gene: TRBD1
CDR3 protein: CASGLTGGYGYTF
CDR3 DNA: TGTGCTAGTGGTTTGACAGGGGGCTATGGCTACACCTTC

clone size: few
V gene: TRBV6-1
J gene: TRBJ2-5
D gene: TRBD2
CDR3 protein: CASSGGLAGKETQYF
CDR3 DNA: TGTGCCAGCAGTGGGGGACTAGCGGGGAAAGAGACCCAGTACTTC

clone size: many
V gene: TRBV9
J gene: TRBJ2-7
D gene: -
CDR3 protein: CASSFKQETAYEQYF
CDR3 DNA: TGTGCCAGCAGTTTCAAACAGGAGACGGCATACGAGCAGTACTTC